The 25 T cell receptor beta chains listed next were all sequenced from one sample in a study of STAT5B mutations in CD4+ large granular lymphocyte leukemia. TCRdb's table, derived via immunoSEQ multiplex PCR, lists solely in-frame clones and lacks some. The repertoire holds 30,000 or so clones, with approximately 79% as singletons. Input material: CD4+ T cells from blood buffy coats. All receptors derive from a human donor in good health.

J is TRBJ1-2 and V is TRBV7-2; D might be TRBD1 (6 bases). Germline CDR1 SGHTA, CDR2 FQGNSA. V lost 2 bases and J lost 4, with 11 bases in between. CDR3 length: 14 amino acids. Written as DNA, the CDR3 is TGTGCCAGCAGCTTACCCAGGGGCCTCTATGGCTACACCTTC. Translated: CASSLPRGLYGYTF. Looking up the rest from reference TRBV7-2 and TRBJ1-2 gives the full variable domain: GAGVSQSPSNKVTEKGKDVELRCDPISGHTALYWYRQSLGQGLEFLIYFQGNSAPDKSGLPSDRFSAERTGGSVSTLTIQRTQQEDSAVYLCASSLPRGLYGYTFGSGTRLTVV.

J is TRBJ1-1 and V is TRBV6-1; perhaps TRBD1 as D (5 bases). The CDR3 spans 13 residues. Germline loops: CDR1 MNHNS, CDR2 SASEGT. V lost 4 bases and J 1 base, leaving 7 bases between the germline ends. Here the CDR3 reads CASSVGQNTEAFF. CDR3 DNA: TGTGCCAGCAGTGTCGGACAGAACACTGAAGCTTTCTTT.

This sequence joins TRBV5-1 and TRBJ2-5; 11 bases are shared with TRBD2. After removal of 4 bases from V and 11 bases from J, the junction contained 16 bases not matched to a gene. This CDR3 has 16 amino acids. Germline V gene data show CDR1 as SGHRS and CDR2 as YFSETQ. In DNA form, the CDR3 reads TGCGCCAGCAGCGCTTCCAAGCTAGCGGGAGGTGGAGAGCAGTACTTC. It is translated as CASSASKLAGGGEQYF.

The rearrangement joins TRBV30 to TRBJ1-5; D is unclear. CDR1 and CDR2 (germline): GTSNPN, SVGIG (reference sequence). This CDR3 has 14 residues. V was pared by 0 bases and J by 0 bases, with 6 bases between. CDR3 nucleotides: TGTGCCTGGAGTGTACTCTATAGCAATCAGCCCCAGCATTTT. This gives the protein CAWSVLYSNQPQHF.

This clone has only one observation. This chain joins TRBV19 and TRBJ2-3; 10 bases fit TRBD1. The CDR3 spans 15 residues. Germline CDR1 is LNHDA and CDR2 is SQIVND (reference sequence). V was clipped by 5 bases and J by 6 bases; unmatched bases: 8. This CDR3 reads CASSSRTGGLDTQYF. The CDR3 DNA is TGTGCCAGTAGTTCCCGGACAGGGGGTTTGGATACGCAGTATTTT.

V usage is TRBV4-1 and J usage is TRBJ2-5; no reliable D call. The CDR3 is 11 amino acids. Germline CDR1 is MGHRA and CDR2 is YSYEKL. The ends were cut back, 4 bases at V and 11 bases at J, with 11 bases in the middle. The CDR3 spells CASSRDTRQYF. The CDR3 region has the DNA TGCGCCAGCAGCCGAGACACCAGACAGTACTTC.

CDR3 sequence reads: CASSTKGSYYNEQFF. In DNA form, the CDR3 reads TGTGCCAGTAGTACTAAGGGGTCTTATTACAATGAGCAGTTCTTC. V is TRBV19 and J is TRBJ2-1, with D possibly TRBD1 on 5 matching bases. CDR3 length: 15 amino acids. The germline V and J ends were trimmed by 4 bases and 4 bases, with 14 bases remaining between them. Germline loops: CDR1 LNHDA, CDR2 SQIVND (reference sequence). The complete variable domain, with remaining parts taken from reference TRBV19 and TRBJ2-1, reads DGGITQSPKYLFRKEGQNVTLSCEQNLNHDAMYWYRQDPGQGLRLIYYSQIVNDFQKGDIAEGYSVSREKKESFPLTVTSAQKNPTAFYLCASSTKGSYYNEQFFGPGTRLTVL.

The chain is built from TRBV7-3 and TRBJ1-1; no clear D. This CDR3 region has 13 residues. The V end was cut by 4 bases, the J end by 4 bases, with 10 bases between. Germline V gene data show CDR1 as SGHTA and CDR2 as FQGTGA. The CDR3 nucleotides are TGTGCCAGCAGCTACACCCCCGGCACTGAAGCTTTCTTT. As protein: CASSYTPGTEAFF.

This clone was seen only a few times. The chain recombines TRBV5-4 with TRBJ1-1, with D maybe TRBD1 (5 bases). Germline CDR1 SGHNT, CDR2 YYREEE (reference sequence). The germline V and J ends were trimmed by 5 bases and 1 base, with 12 bases remaining between them. CDR3 size: 14 residues. The CDR3 loop reads CASRQVGKNTEAFF. DNA of the CDR3: TGTGCCAGCAGACAGGTAGGGAAGAACACTGAAGCTTTCTTT.

The chain's CDR3 is CASMRRARDTEAFF. The CDR3, as DNA: TGTGCCAGCATGAGGAGGGCGAGGGACACTGAAGCTTTCTTT. The V call is TRBV2, the J call TRBJ1-1; no reliable D call. The CDR3 covers 14 residues. Germline V gives CDR1 SNHLY, CDR2 FYNNEI. V was clipped by 7 bases and J by 3 bases, with 15 bases between them.

The V call is TRBV10-3, the J call TRBJ2-2; TRBD2 matches at 10 bases. J lost 6 bases, V lost 6 bases, and 13 bases had no gene match. Germline V lookup: CDR1 ENHRY, CDR2 SYGVKD. This CDR3 contains 17 residues. The CDR3 DNA follows: TGTGCCATCAGGCACACTCGACTAGCGGGTACGGCCGGGGAGCTGTTTTTT. This encodes CAIRHTRLAGTAGELFF.

The V gene is TRBV4-1, the J gene TRBJ1-4; 9 nucleotides align to TRBD1. Germline CDR1 MGHRA, CDR2 YSYEKL. V lost 0 bases to trimming and J lost 7 bases; unmatched junction nucleotides: 6. This CDR3 has 16 amino acids. CDR3 coding DNA: TGCGCCAGCAGCCAAGATGTGGGACAGGGACGTGAAAAACTGTTTTTT. This gives the protein CASSQDVGQGREKLFF.

V is TRBV6-5 and J is TRBJ1-1, with a possible D match to TRBD1 (5 bases). Trimming took off 2 bases at V and 5 bases at J, with 12 bases between the two ends. This CDR3 has 14 amino acids. Per the germline V gene, CDR1 is MNHEY and CDR2 is SVGAGI. The CDR3 nucleotides read TGTGCCAGCAGTTACCTGGCAGGGTTTACTGAAGCTTTCTTT. Its protein is CASSYLAGFTEAFF.

J is TRBJ2-3 and V is TRBV5-4; maybe TRBD2 (6 bases). This CDR3 is 14 amino acids long. The germline V gene has CDR1 SGHNT and CDR2 YYREEE (reference sequence). V was clipped by 10 bases and J by 1 base, with 16 bases between them. The DNA for the CDR3 is TGTGCCTCTGGGAGGAGCTTGGGCACAGATACGCAGTATTTT. Its translation is CASGRSLGTDTQYF.

The chain combines TRBV5-4 with TRBJ2-1, with D unresolved. CDR3 length equals 13 residues. Trimming stripped 0 bases from V and 8 bases from J, with 9 bases between. Germline lookup yields CDR1 SGHNT and CDR2 YYREEE (reference sequence). The CDR3 nucleotides read TGTGCCAGCAGCTTGGGCCTTCCCCATGAGCAGTTCTTC. Protein sequence: CASSLGLPHEQFF.

This chain joins TRBV9 and TRBJ2-5, with 10 bases matching TRBD2. Germline values: CDR1 SGDLS, CDR2 YYNGEE. The CDR3 sequence is 16 residues long. V lost 0 bases and J lost 5; bases outside the gene matches: 7. This CDR3 reads CASSVAASGSRETQYF. Written as DNA, the CDR3 is TGTGCCAGCAGCGTAGCTGCTAGCGGGAGTCGGGAGACCCAGTACTTC. Full variable domain (rest looked up from reference TRBV9 and TRBJ2-5): DSGVTQTPKHLITATGQRVTLRCSPRSGDLSVYWYQQSLDQGLQFLIQYYNGEERAKGNILERFSAQQFPDLHSELNLSSLELGDSALYFCASSVAASGSRETQYFGPGTRLLVL.

This sequence joins TRBV11-2 and TRBJ1-5, with D tentatively TRBD1 (5 bases). The CDR3 is 15 residues long. The ends were cut back, 3 bases at V and 2 bases at J, with 11 bases in the middle. Germline values: CDR1 SGHAT, CDR2 FQNNGV. CDR3 sequence (DNA): TGTGCCAGCAGCTTGGGGCAGGGCGGCAATCAGCCCCAGCATTTT. Translating it yields CASSLGQGGNQPQHF.

The chain employs TRBV15 and TRBJ2-7; D may be TRBD2 (6 bases). The CDR3 totals 17 residues. Looked up from germline, CDR1 is LNHNV and CDR2 is YYDKDF (reference sequence). The V end lost 0 bases, the J end lost 2 bases, and 17 bases lay between the germline ends. CDR3: CATSRDAAGTPPYEQYF. The CDR3 bases are TGTGCCACCAGCAGAGACGCGGCGGGGACGCCTCCCTACGAGCAGTACTTC.

The chain couples TRBV2 to TRBJ2-3; possible D gene TRBD2, 5 bases. Germline V lookup: CDR1 SNHLY, CDR2 FYNNEI. Trimming cost V 8 bases and J 4 bases, with 7 bases left between them. The CDR3 loop spans 11 amino acids. The DNA for the CDR3 is TGTGCCAGCCAGGAGGCAGATACGCAGTATTTT. Protein product: CASQEADTQYF. Full variable domain (remainder filled in from reference TRBV2 and TRBJ2-3): EPEVTQTPSHQVTQMGQEVILRCVPISNHLYFYWYRQILGQKVEFLVSFYNNEISEKSEIFDDQFSVERPDGSNFTLKIRSTKLEDSAMYFCASQEADTQYFGPGTRLTVL.

The chain uses TRBV7-6 and TRBJ2-5; 10 bases fit TRBD2. The trim removed 3 bases at V and 5 bases at J, leaving 9 bases unmatched. The germline V gene has CDR1 SGHVS and CDR2 FNYEAQ. There are 16 residues in the CDR3. CDR3 loop: CASSLGSGGAGETQYF. DNA of the CDR3: TGTGCCAGCAGCTTGGGAAGCGGGGGGGCCGGGGAGACCCAGTACTTC.

The chain links TRBV19 to TRBJ1-6; 7 bases match TRBD1. The CDR3 totals 13 residues. Germline V lookup: CDR1 LNHDA, CDR2 SQIVND (reference sequence). V trimming: 7 bases; J trimming: 7 bases; junction bases outside the gene matches: 4. CDR3 bases: TGTGCCAGTAATGACAGGGTCAATTCACCCCTCCACTTT. It is translated as CASNDRVNSPLHF.

The chain combines TRBV30 with TRBJ1-5, with a weak D call TRBD1 (5 bases). Germline CDR1 is GTSNPN and CDR2 is SVGIG (reference sequence). The V end was cut by 2 bases, the J end by 7 bases, with 15 bases between. The CDR3 loop spans 14 amino acids. CDR3 in amino acids: CAWSPLQGRQPQHF. In DNA form, the CDR3 reads TGTGCCTGGAGTCCACTCCAGGGAAGGCAGCCCCAGCATTTT. The full variable domain, completed using reference TRBV30 and TRBJ1-5, is SQTIHQWPATLVQPVGSPLSLECTVEGTSNPNLYWYRQAAGRGLQLLFYSVGIGQISSEVPQNLSASRPQDRQFILSSKKLLLSDSGFYLCAWSPLQGRQPQHFGDGTRLSIL.

V gene TRBV18 combines with J gene TRBJ1-1, with D maybe TRBD1 (5 bases). Trimming pared 6 bases from V and 5 bases from J, leaving 13 bases between. The CDR3 length is 13 residues. Germline V CDR1 and CDR2: KGHSH, LQKENI. CDR3 region: CASSVGGGTEAFF. DNA of the CDR3: TGTGCCAGCTCTGTGGGCGGGGGAACTGAAGCTTTCTTT.

The V gene is TRBV28, the J gene TRBJ1-2; weak D call: TRBD1 (5 bases). This CDR3 has 18 amino acids. The V and J ends lost 6 bases and 4 bases respectively, with 27 bases between them. Germline V gives CDR1 MDHEN, CDR2 SYDVKM. CDR3 DNA: TGTGCCAGCAGCCCTTTCATTGGTCCCGGGGGGGGGAGCTATGGCTACACCTTC. It specifies CASSPFIGPGGGSYGYTF.

This sequence joins TRBV19 and TRBJ2-7, with TRBD2 matching 7 bases. Germline V gene lookup returns CDR1 LNHDA and CDR2 SQIVND (reference sequence). The trim removed 5 bases at V and 2 bases at J, leaving 6 bases unmatched. The CDR3 consists of 14 residues. The CDR3 loop is CASSGSGTAYEQYF. CDR3 sequence (DNA): TGTGCCAGTAGTGGGAGCGGGACCGCCTACGAGCAGTACTTC.